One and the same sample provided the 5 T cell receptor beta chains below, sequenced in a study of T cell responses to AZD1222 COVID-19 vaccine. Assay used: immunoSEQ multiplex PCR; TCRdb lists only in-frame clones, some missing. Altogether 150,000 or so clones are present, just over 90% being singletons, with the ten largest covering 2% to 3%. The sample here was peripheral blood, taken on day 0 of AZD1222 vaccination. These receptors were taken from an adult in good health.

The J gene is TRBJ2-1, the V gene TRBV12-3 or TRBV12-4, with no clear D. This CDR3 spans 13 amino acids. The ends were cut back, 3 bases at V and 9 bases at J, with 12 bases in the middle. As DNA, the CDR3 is TGTGCCAGCAGTTTGTTCAGTCTAGGTGAGCAGTTCTTC. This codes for CASSLFSLGEQFF.

The CDR3 DNA reads as TGTGCCAGCAGCTTAATGGGACTAGCGGGGTTTAATGATACGCAGTATTTT. Translation gives CASSLMGLAGFNDTQYF. V is TRBV13 and J is TRBJ2-3; TRBD2 agrees at 13 bases. Germline CDR1 and CDR2: PRHDT and FYEKMQ (reference sequence). CDR3 length: 17 residues. The V gene end was trimmed by 2 bases and the J gene end by 6 bases; junction bases not matched to a gene: 8. The variable domain in full, completed from reference TRBV13 and TRBJ2-3, reads AAGVIQSPRHLIKEKRETATLKCYPIPRHDTVYWYQQGPGQDPQFLISFYEKMQSDKGSIPDRFSAQQFSDYHSELNMSSLELGDSALYFCASSLMGLAGFNDTQYFGPGTRLTVL.

The CDR3 reads CASSIPGHLVGRVAFF. The CDR3 region has the DNA TGTGCCAGTAGTATTCCGGGCCATCTTGTCGGACGGGTAGCTTTCTTT. This chain uses TRBV19 with TRBJ1-1, with unresolved D. In germline, CDR1 is LNHDA, CDR2 SQIVND (reference sequence). This CDR3 has 16 amino acids. The V end lost 3 bases, the J end lost 10 bases, and 24 bases lay between the germline ends.

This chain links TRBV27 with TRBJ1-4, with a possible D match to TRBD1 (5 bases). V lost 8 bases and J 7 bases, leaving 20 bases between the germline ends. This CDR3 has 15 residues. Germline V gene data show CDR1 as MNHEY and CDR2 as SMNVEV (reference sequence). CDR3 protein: CASYSPTEGPEKLFF. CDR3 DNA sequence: TGTGCCAGCTATTCCCCGACAGAGGGGCCTGAAAAACTGTTTTTT.

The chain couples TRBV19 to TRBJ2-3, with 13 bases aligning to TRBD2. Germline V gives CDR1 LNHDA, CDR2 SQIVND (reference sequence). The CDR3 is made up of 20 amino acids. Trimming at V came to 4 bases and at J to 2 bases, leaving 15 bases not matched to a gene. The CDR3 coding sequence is TGTGCCAGTAGTACCGACACTAGCGGGAGGGCCGGGGGTGACACAGATACGCAGTATTTT. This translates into CASSTDTSGRAGGDTDTQYF.